The T cell receptor (beta chain) described here comes from a study of shared clonotypes between healthy human individuals. The overall study: Each donor's CD8 memory used one plate, CD8 naive two, each CD4 subset three.

Selected positively for CCR7 and CD45RO-negative, naive CD8 cells excluded terminally differentiated effector memory CD45RA+ cells. Germline V gene lookup returns CDR1 SNHLY and CDR2 FYNNEI. V was shortened by 5 bases and J by 3 bases, with 12 bases between the two germline ends. This CDR3 has 14 residues. In the case of this clone: Its antigen is undetermined.

The table came from immunoSEQ multiplex PCR; TCRdb's copy has only in-frame clones and leaves some out. The sample yields millions of clones, under 95% seen once. Findings of the study overall: Among non-shared clonotypes, generation probabilities were lower than among those shared by all four donors. The sharing of roughly 5% of naive CD4 clonotypes was seen across several donors.

The rearrangement uses TRBV2 and TRBJ2-3; D possibly corresponds to TRBD1 (6 bases). The sample consisted of naive CD8+ T cells from PBMCs. The TCR comes from a man between 18 and 29 years old in good health. Some clones in this sample may be carry-over from other donors' samples. The CDR3 DNA is TGTGCCAGCAGTTGGACAGAAAAAACAGATACGCAGTATTTT. Its protein product is CASSWTEKTDTQYF.